This TCR beta chain came from a study of cytomegalovirus exposure and HLA in healthy donors. Amplification used 60 Vbeta primers and 13 Jbeta primers. Source study methods: An analysis performed later counted roughly 80 million unique TCR beta chains (around 11 million of them shared). TCRdb keeps only in-frame clones here, not all; method: immunoSEQ multiplex PCR. V and J calls plus clone size are reproduced from that table; the DNA served to infer D and trimming. The sample lists about 130,000 clones, 70% to 75% occurring once. Study-wide results and caveats: Sequencing likely generated an artifact that appeared as a cluster of highly shared sequence variants. The authors confirmed in vitro that three CMV-associated chains were specific for CMV antigens.

In this sample, this clone turned up a few times. Its antigen is currently unknown. The CDR3 sequence is 15 residues long. Trimming cost V 2 bases and J 0 bases; bases outside gene matches: 0. Germline V lookup: CDR1 SGHVS, CDR2 FQNEAQ. This rearrangement joins TRBV7-8 to TRBJ2-1, with 8 positions matching TRBD2. The sequence derives from a woman in her forties in good health and CMV-seropositive. The sample consisted of PBMCs. In DNA form, the CDR3 reads TGTGCCAGCAGCTTACGGGAGGGCTCCTACAATGAGCAGTTCTTC. This codes for CASSLREGSYNEQFF.